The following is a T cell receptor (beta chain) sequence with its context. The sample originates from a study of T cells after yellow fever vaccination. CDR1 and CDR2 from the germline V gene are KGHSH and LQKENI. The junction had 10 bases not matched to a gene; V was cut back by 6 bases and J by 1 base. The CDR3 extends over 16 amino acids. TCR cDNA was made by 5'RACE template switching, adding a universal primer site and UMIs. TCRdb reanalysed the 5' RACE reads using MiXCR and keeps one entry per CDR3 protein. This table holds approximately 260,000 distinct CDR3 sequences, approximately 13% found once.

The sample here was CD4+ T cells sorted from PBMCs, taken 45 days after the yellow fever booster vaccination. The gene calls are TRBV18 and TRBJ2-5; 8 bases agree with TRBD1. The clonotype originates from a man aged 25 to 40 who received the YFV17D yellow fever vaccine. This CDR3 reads CASSKQGARIQETQYF. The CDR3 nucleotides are TGTGCCAGCTCTAAGCAGGGGGCGAGAATCCAAGAGACCCAGTACTTC.